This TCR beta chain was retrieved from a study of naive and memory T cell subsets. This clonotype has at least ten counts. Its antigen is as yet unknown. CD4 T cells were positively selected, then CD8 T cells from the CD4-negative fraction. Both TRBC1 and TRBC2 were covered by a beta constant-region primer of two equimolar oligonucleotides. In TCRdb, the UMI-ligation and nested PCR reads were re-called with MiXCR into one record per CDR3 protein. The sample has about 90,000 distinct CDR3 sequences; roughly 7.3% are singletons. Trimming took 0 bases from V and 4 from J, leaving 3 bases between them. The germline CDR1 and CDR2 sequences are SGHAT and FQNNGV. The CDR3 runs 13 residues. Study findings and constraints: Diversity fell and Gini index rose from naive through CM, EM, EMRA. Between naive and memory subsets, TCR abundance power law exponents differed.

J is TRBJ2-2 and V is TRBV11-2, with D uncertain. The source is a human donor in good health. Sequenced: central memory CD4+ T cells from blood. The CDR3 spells CASSLDLTGELFF. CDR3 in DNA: TGTGCCAGCAGCTTAGATCTCACCGGGGAGCTGTTTTTT.